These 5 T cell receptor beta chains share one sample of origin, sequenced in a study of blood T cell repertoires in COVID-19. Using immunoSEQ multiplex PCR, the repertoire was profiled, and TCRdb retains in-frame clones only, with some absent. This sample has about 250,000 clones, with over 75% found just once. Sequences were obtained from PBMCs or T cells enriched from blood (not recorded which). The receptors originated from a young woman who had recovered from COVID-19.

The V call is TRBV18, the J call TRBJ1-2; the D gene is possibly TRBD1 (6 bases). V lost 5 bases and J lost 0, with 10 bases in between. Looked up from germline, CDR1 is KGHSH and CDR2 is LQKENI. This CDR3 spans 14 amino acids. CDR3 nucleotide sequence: TGTGCCAGCTCAAAGGACAGCACTAACTATGGCTACACCTTC. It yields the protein CASSKDSTNYGYTF.

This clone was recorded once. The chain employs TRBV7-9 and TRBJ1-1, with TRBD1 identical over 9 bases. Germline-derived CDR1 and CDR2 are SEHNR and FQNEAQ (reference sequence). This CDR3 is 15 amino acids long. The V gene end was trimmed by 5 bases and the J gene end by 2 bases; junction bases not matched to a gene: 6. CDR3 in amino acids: CASSPPDRGNTEAFF. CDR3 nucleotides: TGTGCCAGCAGCCCTCCGGACAGGGGAAACACTGAAGCTTTCTTT.

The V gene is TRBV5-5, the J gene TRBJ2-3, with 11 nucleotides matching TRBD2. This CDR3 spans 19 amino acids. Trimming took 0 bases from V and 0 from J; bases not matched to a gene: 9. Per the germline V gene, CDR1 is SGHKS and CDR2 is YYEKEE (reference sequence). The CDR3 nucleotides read TGTGCCAGCAGCTTGGATGGACTAGCGGGCGGCTCTAGCACAGATACGCAGTATTTT. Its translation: CASSLDGLAGGSSTDTQYF.

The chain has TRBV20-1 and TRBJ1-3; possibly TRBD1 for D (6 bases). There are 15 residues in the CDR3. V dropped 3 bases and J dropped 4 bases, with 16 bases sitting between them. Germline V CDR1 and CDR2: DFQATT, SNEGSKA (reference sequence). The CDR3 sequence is CSASVAGADGNTIYF. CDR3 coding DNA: TGCAGTGCTAGTGTTGCGGGGGCTGACGGAAACACCATATATTTT.

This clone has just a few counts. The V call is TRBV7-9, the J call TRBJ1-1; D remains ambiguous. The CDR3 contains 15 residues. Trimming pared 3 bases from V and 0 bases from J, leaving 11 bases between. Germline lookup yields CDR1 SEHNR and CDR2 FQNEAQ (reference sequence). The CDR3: CASSFGPELNTEAFF. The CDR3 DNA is TGTGCCAGCAGCTTTGGCCCGGAGCTGAACACTGAAGCTTTCTTT.